These 17 T cell receptor beta chains share one sample of origin, sequenced in a study of blood T cell repertoires in COVID-19. Sequencing was performed with immunoSEQ multiplex PCR; in TCRdb, only in-frame clones are kept and a portion is missing. Among approximately 180,000 clones, 80% to 85% were seen once, and the ten largest hold 6.5% to 9%. Sequencing was done on a sample of peripheral blood. Receptor source: a woman in her 40s with COVID-19, enrolled during active disease.

The chain uses TRBV7-3 and TRBJ2-7; D may be TRBD2 (5 bases). The germline V gene encodes CDR1 SGHTA and CDR2 FQGTGA. The CDR3 extends over 15 amino acids. Deletions cut 5 bases from V and 0 bases from J, with 14 bases between. The CDR3 DNA reads as TGTGCCAGCAGCCCCCTCCCGGGGAGCTCCTACGAGCAGTACTTC. Translating gives CASSPLPGSSYEQYF.

The rearrangement links TRBV6-5 to TRBJ1-2; D uncertain. The CDR3 loop spans 16 amino acids. V was trimmed by 0 bases and J by 1 base, leaving 12 bases between them. Germline V gives CDR1 MNHEY, CDR2 SVGAGI. This CDR3 reads CASSYSTQAFNYGYTF. The CDR3 region has the DNA TGTGCCAGCAGTTACTCGACCCAGGCCTTTAACTATGGCTACACCTTC.

The rearrangement uses TRBV5-5 and TRBJ1-6; unclear D gene. Germline V gene sequence: CDR1 SGHKS, CDR2 YYEKEE (reference sequence). The V end was cut by 2 bases, the J end by 6 bases, with 15 bases between. The CDR3 extends over 16 amino acids. The CDR3 is CASSFGQAVANSPLHF. In DNA, the CDR3 is TGTGCCAGCAGCTTCGGCCAGGCAGTTGCTAATTCACCCCTCCACTTT.

This CDR3 reads CASSYTLAGETQYF. The CDR3 DNA follows: TGTGCCAGCAGTTACACTCTAGCGGGCGAGACCCAGTACTTC. The chain uses TRBV6-6 and TRBJ2-5; TRBD2 matches 8 bases. This CDR3 has 14 residues. V lost 2 bases to trimming and J lost 5 bases; unmatched junction nucleotides: 4. Germline CDR1 and CDR2: MNHNY and SVGAGI (reference sequence).

This clone appeared a single time. The V and J genes are TRBV6-1 and TRBJ1-2, with TRBD1 as a possible D gene (5 bases). CDR1 is MNHNS, CDR2 SASEGT, per germline. The CDR3 length is 16 residues. Trimming took off 3 bases at V and 8 bases at J, with 22 bases between the two ends. The CDR3 DNA reads as TGTGCCAGCAGTGACAGGGAGATCGGGTCGGGGGAAGGCTACACCTTC. Translating gives CASSDREIGSGEGYTF.

J is TRBJ2-2 and V is TRBV19; D is possibly TRBD1 (6 bases). The V end lost 7 bases, the J end lost 2 bases, and 17 bases lay between the germline ends. CDR3 length equals 16 residues. Germline V gene lookup returns CDR1 LNHDA and CDR2 SQIVND (reference sequence). The DNA of the CDR3 is TGTGCCAGTACCACTACAGGGCCCCCCAACACCGGGGAGCTGTTTTTT. Its translation: CASTTTGPPNTGELFF.

The rearrangement uses TRBV27 and TRBJ2-2; the D is unclear. V was clipped by 3 bases and J by 2 bases, with 7 bases between them. The CDR3 loop spans 14 amino acids. Germline V lookup: CDR1 MNHEY, CDR2 SMNVEV (reference sequence). The CDR3, as DNA: TGTGCCAGCAGTTTCGCGGCAAACACCGGGGAGCTGTTTTTT. It yields the protein CASSFAANTGELFF.

This sequence joins TRBV21-1 and TRBJ2-2; whether TRBD2, the table's D call, matches the DNA was not checked. TRBV21-1 is assigned pseudogene status. CDR3 length: 20 residues. CDR3 loop: CASSKEILTSGRSGTGELFF. The CDR3 DNA is TGTGCCAGCAGCAAAGAAATCTTAACTAGCGGGAGATCTGGCACCGGGGAGCTGTTTTTT.

This rearrangement joins TRBV28 to TRBJ2-1; D is possibly TRBD2 (5 bases). Trimming left V 8 bases short and J 4 bases short, with 12 bases between. CDR3 length: 13 amino acids. CDR1 MDHEN and CDR2 SYDVKM come from the germline V gene. For the CDR3, the DNA is TGTGCCAGCCGAAATAGCGTTTACAATGAGCAGTTCTTC. Its translation: CASRNSVYNEQFF.

The rearrangement joins TRBV5-4 to TRBJ1-2, with 10 nucleotides matching TRBD1. The germline CDR1 and CDR2 sequences are SGHNT and YYREEE (reference sequence). The CDR3 length is 15 residues. Trimming removed 4 bases from V and 4 bases from J; junction bases left unmatched: 7. CDR3 in amino acids: CASSIQDRGSYGYTF. CDR3 in DNA: TGTGCCAGCAGCATCCAGGACAGGGGGAGCTATGGCTACACCTTC.

The V gene is TRBV7-9, the J gene TRBJ2-5; D is ambiguous. CDR3 size: 14 residues. Germline assignment: CDR1 SEHNR and CDR2 FQNEAQ (reference sequence). V gave up 5 bases and J gave up 1 base, with 11 bases separating them. As DNA, the CDR3 is TGTGCCAGCAGCCCCCCGGGTTTCCAAGAGACCCAGTACTTC. This gives the protein CASSPPGFQETQYF.

The V and J genes are TRBV3-1 (or the pseudogene TRBV3-2) and TRBJ1-4, with D possibly matching TRBD1 (5 bases). Trimming removed 4 bases at V and 10 bases at J, with 13 bases between. From germline, CDR1 is LGHDT and CDR2 YNNKEL (reference sequence). CDR3 size: 13 residues. In DNA, the CDR3 is TGTGCCAGCAGCCTCCTGGCGGGGACAAAACTGTTTTTT. Translating it yields CASSLLAGTKLFF.

For the CDR3, the DNA is TGTGCCAGCAGTTTGGGCAGGGTAGATTTATATGGCTACACCTTC. The encoded protein is CASSLGRVDLYGYTF. The chain couples TRBV28 to TRBJ1-2; D may be TRBD1 (5 bases). Germline values: CDR1 MDHEN, CDR2 SYDVKM. The ends were cut back, 3 bases at V and 5 bases at J, with 16 bases in the middle. The CDR3 is made up of 15 amino acids.

V and J are TRBV7-9 and TRBJ2-7; maybe TRBD2 (7 bases). This CDR3 spans 13 amino acids. V was cut by 1 base and J by 6 bases, with 10 bases left in between. The germline gives CDR1 SEHNR, CDR2 FQNEAQ (reference sequence). The CDR3 reads CASSLEGGGEQYF. Here the CDR3 DNA reads TGTGCCAGCAGCTTAGAGGGAGGGGGCGAGCAGTACTTC. Supplemented by reference TRBV7-9 and TRBJ2-7, the full variable domain reads DTGVSQNPRHKITKRGQNVTFRCDPISEHNRLYWYRQTLGQGPEFLTYFQNEAQLEKSRLLSDRFSAERPKGSFSTLEIQRTEQGDSAMYLCASSLEGGGEQYFGPGTRLTVT.

This sequence joins TRBV5-1 and TRBJ1-6; 7 bases match TRBD1. This CDR3 is 16 amino acids long. After removal of 4 bases from V and 8 bases from J, the junction contained 12 bases not matched to a gene. CDR1 is SGHRS and CDR2 is YFSETQ in the germline V gene. CDR3 in DNA: TGCGCCAGCAGCCGGGACTCTTCAGGGGGAGATTCACCCCTCCACTTT. Encoded protein: CASSRDSSGGDSPLHF.

This chain connects TRBV18 to TRBJ2-2; D unresolved. CDR3 length: 13 amino acids. The V gene's germline CDR1 is KGHSH and CDR2 LQKENI. With 6 bases removed from V and 6 bases from J, the gap between germline ends came to 11 bases. The CDR3 loop is CASSPDPAGELFF. In nucleotides, the CDR3 is TGTGCCAGCTCTCCCGATCCGGCCGGGGAGCTGTTTTTT.

In this sample, this clone turned up once. The chain carries TRBV28 and TRBJ2-2; TRBD1 aligns across 8 bases. The CDR3 spans 14 residues. Losses at the gene ends were 5 bases for V and 7 bases for J; bases not matched to a gene: 6. From germline, CDR1 is MDHEN and CDR2 SYDVKM. Here the CDR3 DNA reads TGTGCCAGCAGTAGCGGACAGGGCAGCGGGGAGCTGTTTTTT. This gives the protein CASSSGQGSGELFF.